This section outlines one T cell receptor beta chain sequence together with its context. Its cognate antigen is unknown. These data are taken from a study of cytomegalovirus exposure and HLA in healthy donors. Regarding the study as a whole: A later analysis linked a missense variant in DCLRE1C to the trimming of TCR beta V and J genes.

Vbeta (60) and Jbeta (13) primers were used in the PCR. The data were produced by immunoSEQ multiplex PCR, yet TCRdb's version contains in-frame clones alone and is incomplete. The sample includes about 140,000 clones, roughly 77% of them seen just once. The V gene's germline CDR1 is GTSNPN and CDR2 SVGIG (reference sequence). Trimming shortened V by 3 bases and J by 5 bases, and 13 bases separated the two germline ends. There are 13 residues in the CDR3. The sequenced sample consisted of PBMCs. The TCR was taken from a young woman in good health and CMV-seronegative. V usage is TRBV30 and J usage is TRBJ2-5; perhaps TRBD1 as D (6 bases). The CDR3 region has the DNA TGTGCCTGGAGACCGACAGGTGTGGAGACCCAGTACTTC. It specifies CAWRPTGVETQYF.